These 8 T cell receptor beta chains share one sample of origin, sequenced in a study of T cell repertoires in aging, cancer and after chemotherapy. Amplification of TCR beta used genomic DNA extracted from peripheral blood. TRB rearrangements spanning V, D and J were amplified using mixed TRB-A/B primers. TCRdb reprocessed the multiplex PCR reads via MiXCR and lists one record per CDR3 protein. The sample holds thousands of distinct CDR3 sequences, about 30% seen once. Sequenced: blood. The receptors derive from a human donor with a blood cancer.

This clonotype ranks as medium-sized. The chain uses TRBV19 and TRBJ2-5; 14 bases fit TRBD2. CDR1 and CDR2 from the germline V gene are LNHDA and SQIVND (reference sequence). CDR3 length: 15 residues. V lost 4 bases and J lost 4; bases outside the gene matches: 2. The CDR3, as DNA: TGTGCCAGTAGTAGAGGACTAGCGGGAGGAGAGACCCAGTACTTC. Translated: CASSRGLAGGETQYF.

This clonotype is medium-sized in the sample. The genes are TRBV18 and TRBJ2-2; no reliable D call. Germline CDR1 reads KGHSH; CDR2 reads LQKENI. V shed 6 bases and J shed 4 bases, with 9 bases lying between them. CDR3 length: 13 amino acids. As DNA, the CDR3 is TGTGCCAGCTCTCTAGAGTTCACCGGGGAGCTGTTTTTT. Translating gives CASSLEFTGELFF.

By share of the sample, this clonotype is medium-sized (0.01 to 0.1%). J is TRBJ2-3 and V is TRBV30; 12 nucleotides agree with TRBD2. Losses at the gene ends were 2 bases for V and 0 bases for J; bases not matched to a gene: 9. CDR1 is GTSNPN and CDR2 is SVGIG in the germline V gene (reference sequence). The CDR3 consists of 18 residues. The CDR3 spells CAWSSGLAGRSSTDTQYF. In DNA, the CDR3 is TGTGCCTGGAGTTCCGGACTAGCGGGACGGTCTAGCACAGATACGCAGTATTTT.

Here the CDR3 reads CASSVQPANEQFF. CDR3 nucleotides: TGTGCCAGCAGCGTTCAGCCAGCGAATGAGCAGTTCTTC. This chain connects TRBV6-4 to TRBJ2-1; D unclear. From germline, CDR1 is MRHNA and CDR2 SNTAGT. There are 13 residues in the CDR3. V was shortened by 6 bases and J by 7 bases, with 13 bases between the two germline ends.

As to this clonotype: With a much larger clone just one base away, this may be a read error. Lacking the conserved final phenylalanine or tryptophan, this CDR3 likely reflects a read error. The chain links TRBV29-1 to TRBJ2-7; D not certain. The CDR3 covers 14 residues. V was cut by 4 bases and J by 2 bases, with 15 bases left in between. From germline, CDR1 is SQVTM and CDR2 ANQGSEA. The CDR3 is CSVVPSLSTYEQYS. The DNA of the CDR3 is TGCAGCGTTGTTCCCTCCCTGAGTACCTACGAGCAGTACTCC.

Relative to its sample, this clonotype is medium-sized. The V call is TRBV19, the J call TRBJ2-2; TRBD2 might be the D (6 bases). Trimming removed 6 bases at V and 8 bases at J, with 16 bases between. The CDR3 spans 14 residues. CDR1 and CDR2 from the germline V gene are LNHDA and SQIVND (reference sequence). CDR3: CASSLGGARGELFF. In DNA, the CDR3 is TGTGCCAGTAGCTTGGGGGGTGCGCGGGGGGAGCTGTTTTTT.

The genes are TRBV5-1 and TRBJ2-3, with 10 bases aligning to TRBD2. The CDR3 consists of 16 residues. The germline CDR1 and CDR2 sequences are SGHRS and YFSETQ. J lost 6 bases, V lost 1 base, and 8 bases had no gene match. CDR3 in DNA: TGCGCCAGCAGCTTGTCCCAAGCGGGAGGGCGGGATACGCAGTATTTT. It is translated as CASSLSQAGGRDTQYF.

By frequency in the sample, this clonotype is medium-sized. The chain is built from TRBV24-1 and TRBJ2-6, with D tentatively TRBD1 (5 bases). The CDR3 covers 14 residues. The V gene's germline CDR1 is KGHDR and CDR2 SFDVKD. Trimming stripped 5 bases from V and 2 bases from J, with 6 bases between. The CDR3 reads CATSAGTGANVLTF. DNA for the CDR3: TGTGCCACCAGTGCAGGGACTGGGGCCAACGTCCTGACTTTC.